The 26 T cell receptor beta chains reported below all come from one sample, sequenced in a study of identical twins. Each CDR3 protein is one row after TCRdb ran MiXCR on the 5' RACE reads. The data hold more than 200,000 distinct CDR3 sequences, with around 9.6% observed a single time. The source material was memory (CD45RO+) T cells sorted from blood. These receptors were collected from a woman under 30 in good health.

This clonotype has only a few counts. The chain employs TRBV5-6 and TRBJ1-1; D remains unclear. The V and J ends lost 4 bases and 8 bases respectively, with 6 bases between them. The germline V gene has CDR1 SGHDT and CDR2 YYEEEE. The CDR3 sequence is 10 residues long. CDR3 protein: CASSPSEAFF. Written as DNA, the CDR3 is TGTGCCAGCAGCCCATCGGAAGCTTTCTTT.

This clonotype appeared many times. This chain joins TRBV12-3 or TRBV12-4 and TRBJ2-7, with D hard to call. V gave up 6 bases and J gave up 3 bases, with 12 bases separating them. The CDR3 is made up of 13 amino acids. CDR3 loop: CASRLSGDYEQYF. The CDR3 region has the DNA TGTGCCAGCAGGCTTTCAGGAGACTACGAGCAGTACTTC.

The chain couples TRBV5-1 to TRBJ2-3; 12 nucleotides align to TRBD2. Germline V gives CDR1 SGHRS, CDR2 YFSETQ. This CDR3 comprises 19 residues. V shed 7 bases, J shed 0 bases, and the junction held 15 bases outside the gene matches. In DNA form, the CDR3 reads TGCGCCAGCGGCGGGAACCCGGGACTAGCGGGCTCTAGCACAGATACGCAGTATTTT. Translating it yields CASGGNPGLAGSSTDTQYF. Full variable domain (missing parts from reference TRBV5-1 and TRBJ2-3): KAGVTQTPRYLIKTRGQQVTLSCSPISGHRSVSWYQQTPGQGLQFLFEYFSETQRNKGNFPGRFSGRQFSNSRSEMNVSTLELGDSALYLCASGGNPGLAGSSTDTQYFGPGTRLTVL.

This chain joins TRBV20-1 and TRBJ2-4; a weak D match, TRBD2 (5 bases). Germline V gives CDR1 DFQATT, CDR2 SNEGSKA (reference sequence). The CDR3 is made up of 11 amino acids. V was shortened by 3 bases and J by 12 bases, with 12 bases between the two germline ends. CDR3: CSARMDGDQYF. CDR3 coding DNA: TGCAGTGCTAGGATGGACGGGGATCAGTACTTC.

The chain couples TRBV2 to TRBJ1-2; D is perhaps TRBD1 (5 bases). Trimming cost V 3 bases and J 4 bases, with 12 bases left between them. The germline gives CDR1 SNHLY, CDR2 FYNNEI. The CDR3 loop spans 14 amino acids. Here the CDR3 DNA reads TGTGCCAGCAGTGACCCGACAGTTTTCTATGGCTACACCTTC. It yields the protein CASSDPTVFYGYTF. Full variable domain (remainder filled in from reference TRBV2 and TRBJ1-2): EPEVTQTPSHQVTQMGQEVILRCVPISNHLYFYWYRQILGQKVEFLVSFYNNEISEKSEIFDDQFSVERPDGSNFTLKIRSTKLEDSAMYFCASSDPTVFYGYTFGSGTRLTVV.

This clonotype was recorded many times. The CDR3 DNA reads as TGTGCCAGCAGTCGACAGGGCGCAGATACGCAGTATTTT. Protein sequence: CASSRQGADTQYF. This chain uses TRBV12-3 or TRBV12-4 with TRBJ2-3; 7 bases match TRBD1. This CDR3 has 13 amino acids. V lost 5 bases to trimming and J lost 4 bases; unmatched junction nucleotides: 3.

There are a few counts of this clonotype. The chain recombines TRBV5-1 with TRBJ2-3; 9 bases fit TRBD2. Per germline, CDR1 SGHRS and CDR2 YFSETQ. The CDR3 has 17 residues. Trimming removed 2 bases from V and 0 bases from J; junction bases left unmatched: 7. DNA of the CDR3: TGCGCCAGCAGCTTAAGAGCGGGGGGTCTTAGCACAGATACGCAGTATTTT. Its translation: CASSLRAGGLSTDTQYF. The complete variable domain, with remaining parts taken from reference TRBV5-1 and TRBJ2-3, reads KAGVTQTPRYLIKTRGQQVTLSCSPISGHRSVSWYQQTPGQGLQFLFEYFSETQRNKGNFPGRFSGRQFSNSRSEMNVSTLELGDSALYLCASSLRAGGLSTDTQYFGPGTRLTVL.

This clonotype was counted between two and nine times. The chain carries TRBV5-1 and TRBJ1-1, with TRBD1 as a possible D gene (5 bases). Germline CDR1 SGHRS, CDR2 YFSETQ. This CDR3 has 12 residues. The ends were cut back, 5 bases at V and 8 bases at J, with 13 bases in the middle. The CDR3 DNA sequence: TGCGCCAGCAGATCCTTGGGGCGGGAAGCTTTCTTT. The encoded protein is CASRSLGREAFF.

This clonotype was observed a handful of times. This could be a read error, since a much larger clone is one nucleotide away. This chain uses TRBV3-1 with TRBJ2-7; no reliable D call. There are 11 residues in the CDR3. The germline V gene encodes CDR1 LGHDT and CDR2 YNNKEL (reference sequence). V lost 1 base and J lost 5, with 3 bases in between. As DNA, the CDR3 is TGTGCCAGCAGCCAAGTCCACGAGCAGTACTTC. This gives the protein CASSQVHEQYF.

There are a few counts of this clonotype. V and J are TRBV10-3 and TRBJ2-3, with no clear D. The germline V gene encodes CDR1 ENHRY and CDR2 SYGVKD. The CDR3 totals 13 residues. Trimming cost V 6 bases and J 3 bases, with 10 bases left between them. CDR3 DNA sequence: TGTGCCATCAGCCGACCGGAGACAGATACGCAGTATTTT. Translated: CAISRPETDTQYF.

This clonotype was counted between two and nine times. The chain recombines TRBV5-4 with TRBJ2-1; D remains unclear. There are 16 residues in the CDR3. Trimming shortened V by 3 bases and J by 8 bases, and 21 bases separated the two germline ends. Germline assignment: CDR1 SGHNT and CDR2 YYREEE (reference sequence). The CDR3 here is CASSYPLDPIGDEQFF. As DNA, the CDR3 is TGTGCCAGCAGCTATCCCCTGGACCCAATTGGGGATGAGCAGTTCTTC.

The V gene is TRBV9, the J gene TRBJ2-1; 8 bases map to TRBD2. Germline loops: CDR1 SGDLS, CDR2 YYNGEE. With V trimmed by 2 bases and J by 9 bases, 4 bases remained unmatched. CDR3 length: 13 amino acids. The CDR3 loop is CASSVQRESEQFF. For the CDR3, the DNA is TGTGCCAGCAGCGTCCAGCGGGAGAGTGAGCAGTTCTTC.

This chain connects TRBV3-1 to TRBJ2-3; D possibly corresponds to TRBD2 (6 bases). The CDR3 sequence is 18 residues long. The germline gives CDR1 LGHDT, CDR2 YNNKEL (reference sequence). Trimming stripped 1 base from V and 3 bases from J, with 20 bases between. CDR3 region: CASSQVSPGVGETDTQYF. CDR3 nucleotides: TGTGCCAGCAGCCAAGTAAGTCCGGGAGTAGGGGAGACAGATACGCAGTATTTT.

There are many counts of this clonotype. The rearrangement uses TRBV12-3 or TRBV12-4 and TRBJ2-6; the D gene is possibly TRBD2 (6 bases). V lost 7 bases to trimming and J lost 0 bases, with 19 bases between them. This CDR3 region has 18 residues. This CDR3 is CASTRRGTDYSGANVLTF. Here the CDR3 DNA reads TGTGCCAGCACCCGACGTGGGACGGACTACTCTGGGGCCAACGTCCTGACTTTC.

This clonotype came up a few times. This chain connects TRBV9 to TRBJ2-5; TRBD1 matches at 8 bases. V gave up 1 base and J gave up 4 bases; unmatched junction bases: 9. The germline gives CDR1 SGDLS, CDR2 YYNGEE. The CDR3 runs to 16 residues. CDR3 sequence reads: CASSVMGTTGGETQYF. The CDR3 nucleotides are TGTGCCAGCAGCGTAATGGGTACTACAGGGGGAGAGACCCAGTACTTC.

In this sample, this clonotype turned up a few times. V usage is TRBV5-6 and J usage is TRBJ1-2; tentatively, D is TRBD1 (5 bases). The germline gives CDR1 SGHDT, CDR2 YYEEEE. This CDR3 is built from 15 residues. Trimming took 4 bases from V and 6 from J, leaving 19 bases between them. The CDR3 loop is CASSPSLRGWNGYTF. The CDR3 bases are TGTGCCAGCAGCCCATCTCTTAGGGGATGGAATGGCTACACCTTC.

The chain couples TRBV11-2 to TRBJ2-2; tentatively, D is TRBD1 (6 bases). Trimming removed 5 bases at V and 8 bases at J, with 15 bases between. CDR1 and CDR2 (germline): SGHAT, FQNNGV. This CDR3 is built from 14 residues. The CDR3 sequence is CASSTGTLPGELFF. The CDR3 DNA sequence: TGTGCCAGCAGCACGGGGACACTGCCAGGGGAGCTGTTTTTT. Supplemented by reference TRBV11-2 and TRBJ2-2, the full variable domain reads EAGVAQSPRYKIIEKRQSVAFWCNPISGHATLYWYQQILGQGPKLLIQFQNNGVVDDSQLPKDRFSAERLKGVDSTLKIQPAKLEDSAVYLCASSTGTLPGELFFGEGSRLTVL.

This clonotype was counted between two and nine times. V and J are TRBV7-8 and TRBJ2-3; weak D call: TRBD2 (6 bases). Trimming left V 1 base short and J 7 bases short, with 15 bases between. Germline V lookup: CDR1 SGHVS, CDR2 FQNEAQ. The CDR3 consists of 15 residues. CDR3 in amino acids: CASSLGSGRTNTQYF. The CDR3 bases are TGTGCCAGCAGCTTAGGTAGCGGAAGAACGAATACGCAGTATTTT.

This clonotype was observed at least ten times. V usage is TRBV24-1 and J usage is TRBJ2-2; either TRBD1 or TRBD2 may fit D (5 bases each). V shed 10 bases and J shed 6 bases, with 8 bases lying between them. Germline V gene data show CDR1 as KGHDR and CDR2 as SFDVKD. The CDR3 runs to 11 residues. CDR3 protein: CATGDPGELFF. The CDR3 DNA follows: TGTGCCACTGGGGACCCCGGGGAGCTGTTTTTT.

The chain links TRBV5-1 to TRBJ2-1; 13 positions match TRBD2. The germline gives CDR1 SGHRS, CDR2 YFSETQ. This CDR3 contains 16 residues. V shed 5 bases and J 9 bases; nucleotides not matched to a gene: 11. CDR3 sequence reads: CASSLTSGGPVGEQFF. CDR3 nucleotide sequence: TGCGCCAGCAGTCTGACTAGCGGGGGGCCTGTGGGTGAGCAGTTCTTC.

The gene calls are TRBV15 and TRBJ2-5; perhaps D is TRBD1 or TRBD2 (5 bases each). The CDR3 has 14 residues. Germline lookup yields CDR1 LNHNV and CDR2 YYDKDF (reference sequence). V was clipped by 3 bases and J by 4 bases, with 12 bases between them. The CDR3 DNA sequence: TGTGCCACCAGCAGCCCAGGGAGCGCAGAGACCCAGTACTTC. This sequence encodes CATSSPGSAETQYF.

The J gene is TRBJ2-7, the V gene TRBV7-2; 9 bases match TRBD2. The germline CDR1 and CDR2 sequences are SGHTA and FQGNSA. The CDR3 has 16 residues. The ends lost 5 bases at V and 0 bases at J; junction bases unmatched: 8. The DNA of the CDR3 is TGTGCCAGCAGCCGAACTAGCGGGTTAAGCTCCTACGAGCAGTACTTC. Translating it yields CASSRTSGLSSYEQYF.

A word on this clonotype: A much larger clonotype is one base distant, so this may be a read error. This chain joins TRBV20-1 and TRBJ2-7; maybe TRBD2 (6 bases). The CDR3 spans 15 residues. V was clipped by 6 bases and J by 6 bases, with 24 bases between them. Germline values: CDR1 DFQATT, CDR2 SNEGSKA (reference sequence). CDR3 sequence reads: CSASPVGLSLTEQYF. The CDR3, as DNA: TGCAGTGCCAGCCCGGTAGGACTATCATTAACCGAGCAGTACTTC.

This clonotype was seen only a few times. V and J are TRBV6-5 and TRBJ1-1; TRBD1 is a possible D gene (5 bases). The CDR3 spans 14 residues. Germline CDR1 MNHEY, CDR2 SVGAGI. V was pared by 0 bases and J by 4 bases, with 9 bases between. The CDR3 nucleotides read TGTGCCAGCAGTTACTCAGAGAGGGGCACTGAAGCTTTCTTT. Protein sequence: CASSYSERGTEAFF.

The chain has TRBV3-1 and TRBJ2-3, with 13 positions matching TRBD2. CDR3 length: 16 amino acids. The germline V gene has CDR1 LGHDT and CDR2 YNNKEL (reference sequence). The junction had 6 bases not matched to a gene; V was cut back by 5 bases and J by 4 bases. The CDR3 region is CASSSRTSGSPDTQYF. DNA of the CDR3: TGTGCCAGCAGCTCAAGGACTAGCGGGAGTCCAGATACGCAGTATTTT.

In its sample, this clonotype was seen many times. This chain uses TRBV12-3 or TRBV12-4 with TRBJ2-7; D is undetermined. The V end lost 5 bases, the J end lost 3 bases, and 14 bases lay between the germline ends. The CDR3 covers 14 residues. CDR3 sequence reads: CASSPSAMGYEQYF. The CDR3 bases are TGTGCCAGCAGTCCCTCCGCAATGGGCTACGAGCAGTACTTC.